This T cell receptor beta chain was observed in a study of blood T cell repertoires in COVID-19. Turning to the study itself: Material from acute and convalescent COVID-19 was sourced from the United States, Italy and Spain. Sample material is recorded as cDNA or gDNA derived from T cells, B-cell-depleted T cells, or PBMCs.

The CDR3 length is 15 residues. Germline values: CDR1 SGDLS, CDR2 YYNGEE. V gave up 3 bases and J gave up 4 bases; unmatched junction bases: 8. In the original analysis: Cell counts per sample came from amplifying reference gene primers. Produced via immunoSEQ multiplex PCR; TCRdb's table is partial and in-frame only. For V, J and clone size, that table is used; D and trimming come from the DNA. The sample yields roughly 460,000 clones, approximately 90% seen once. Enrollment of patients from Seattle took place during active infection, with longitudinal follow-up. This rearrangement joins TRBV9 to TRBJ2-7, with 9 bases lining up with TRBD1. This TCR was sampled from a man aged 18 to 30 with COVID-19, enrolled during active disease. The sample consisted of peripheral blood. Written as DNA, the CDR3 is TGTGCCAGCAGCGCCACGGACAGGGGTCTTTACGAGCAGTACTTC. It translates to CASSATDRGLYEQYF.